A single sample is the source of the 26 T cell receptor beta chains below, sequenced in a study of neurological immune-mediated disorders. A single record per CDR3 protein comes from TCRdb applying MiXCR to the 5' RACE reads. The sample consists of some 89,000 distinct CDR3 sequences, roughly 4.3% of them appearing once. Specified time point: longitudinal time-point 3. Sequenced sample: PBMCs. These TCRs come from an older woman with multiple sclerosis.

This clonotype was counted at least ten times. The chain combines TRBV20-1 with TRBJ1-2, with D unclear. The CDR3 length is 12 residues. The germline gives CDR1 DFQATT, CDR2 SNEGSKA (reference sequence). V was pared by 3 bases and J by 5 bases, with 10 bases between. The CDR3 nucleotides are TGCAGTGCTAGCTACCAGATTTATGGCTACACCTTC. Encoded protein: CSASYQIYGYTF.

This clonotype showed up many times. The genes are TRBV12-3 or TRBV12-4 and TRBJ1-3, with a possible D match to TRBD1 (6 bases). V was shortened by 6 bases and J by 0 bases, with 12 bases between the two germline ends. The CDR3 runs to 15 residues. The DNA for the CDR3 is TGTGCCAGCAGGGGGACACAAGTCTCTGGAAACACCATATATTTT. Translated: CASRGTQVSGNTIYF.

This clonotype was detected many times. This sequence joins TRBV7-9 and TRBJ1-5; D possibly corresponds to TRBD1 (6 bases). This CDR3 contains 17 residues. In germline, CDR1 is SEHNR, CDR2 FQNEAQ (reference sequence). Trimming took 1 base from V and 0 from J, leaving 13 bases between them. CDR3 nucleotide sequence: TGTGCCAGCAGCTTAGTCGGGGGGACATTTAGCAATCAGCCCCAGCATTTT. Translated: CASSLVGGTFSNQPQHF.

This clonotype was detected many times. V usage is TRBV6-5 and J usage is TRBJ2-7; D is undetermined. The CDR3 runs 14 residues. V was clipped by 2 bases and J by 6 bases, with 14 bases between them. Germline CDR1 reads MNHEY; CDR2 reads SVGAGI. CDR3 DNA sequence: TGTGCCAGCAGTTACCCCGGGCCACGACGCGAGCAGTACTTC. Protein product: CASSYPGPRREQYF.

The sample holds many counts of this clonotype. Compared with germline, one end of the junction differs, possibly owing to a read error. The CDR3 coding sequence is TGCAGTGCTAGCGAGAATCGGGGCCGGGTTTTT. It encodes CSASENRGRVF. V usage is TRBV20-1 and J usage is TRBJ1-4; weak D call: TRBD1 (5 bases). The CDR3 length is 11 residues. CDR1 is DFQATT, CDR2 SNEGSKA, per germline (reference sequence).

This clonotype was observed many times. The rearrangement uses TRBV12-3 or TRBV12-4 and TRBJ2-7, with D tentatively TRBD1 or TRBD2 (6 bases each). The ends were cut back, 7 bases at V and 1 base at J, with 14 bases in the middle. The CDR3 is 14 amino acids. The CDR3 loop reads CASNLGGLSYEQYF. The CDR3, as DNA: TGTGCCAGCAACCTGGGGGGCTTATCCTACGAGCAGTACTTC.

This clonotype was recorded at least ten times. The V call is TRBV3-1, the J call TRBJ1-5; 11 bases fit TRBD1. The germline V gene encodes CDR1 LGHDT and CDR2 YNNKEL (reference sequence). V dropped 5 bases and J dropped 3; count of bases not matched to a gene: 6. The CDR3 sequence is 16 residues long. The DNA for the CDR3 is TGTGCCAGCAGCTCCTGGGGACAGGGGGTCAATCAGCCCCAGCATTTT. It specifies CASSSWGQGVNQPQHF. The full variable domain, its missing parts supplied by reference TRBV3-1 and TRBJ1-5, is DTAVSQTPKYLVTQMGNDKSIKCEQNLGHDTMYWYKQDSKKFLKIMFSYNNKELIINETVPNRFSPKSPDKAHLNLHINSLELGDSAVYFCASSSWGQGVNQPQHFGDGTRLSIL.

The table lists this clonotype with many counts. The chain combines TRBV7-2 with TRBJ1-6; a weak D match, TRBD1 (5 bases). Germline values: CDR1 SGHTA, CDR2 FQGNSA. The CDR3 loop spans 17 amino acids. The V and J ends lost 7 bases and 6 bases respectively, with 22 bases between them. The CDR3 DNA reads TGTGCCAGCATCCTCACGGGGGTAGGGGCACTTAATTCACCCCTCCACTTT. Translated: CASILTGVGALNSPLHF.

At least ten counts were recorded for this clonotype. The chain couples TRBV5-1 to TRBJ1-1; D gene ambiguous. CDR1 is SGHRS and CDR2 is YFSETQ in the germline V gene. CDR3 length equals 14 residues. V lost 0 bases to trimming and J lost 0 bases, with 6 bases between them. The chain's CDR3 is CASSLAEMNTEAFF. As DNA, the CDR3 is TGCGCCAGCAGCTTGGCGGAGATGAACACTGAAGCTTTCTTT.

This clonotype has ten or more counts. The rearrangement uses TRBV20-1 and TRBJ1-3; D may be TRBD1 (5 bases). Between the trimmed V and J ends, which lost 0 bases and 0 bases, there was a span of 18 bases. The CDR3 loop spans 18 amino acids. Germline CDR1 reads DFQATT; CDR2 reads SNEGSKA (reference sequence). CDR3 amino acids: CSARDLGATLNSGNTIYF. Here the CDR3 DNA reads TGCAGTGCTAGAGATCTTGGGGCCACATTGAACTCTGGAAACACCATATATTTT.

This clonotype was detected many times. The chain recombines TRBV12-3 or TRBV12-4 with TRBJ1-5; possibly TRBD1 for D (5 bases). This CDR3 has 15 amino acids. Trimming removed 2 bases at V and 4 bases at J, with 12 bases between. CDR3 coding DNA: TGTGCCAGCAGTTTATCGGGGGGATCGAATCAGCCCCAGCATTTT. Its translation is CASSLSGGSNQPQHF.

This clonotype was detected ten times or more. This rearrangement joins TRBV2 to TRBJ2-3, with D unclear. Germline V CDR1 and CDR2: SNHLY, FYNNEI. This CDR3 is built from 14 residues. V lost 5 bases and J lost 1, with 10 bases in between. The CDR3 nucleotides are TGTGCCAGCAGTAACACCTACCGCACAGATACGCAGTATTTT. The encoded protein is CASSNTYRTDTQYF.

As to this clonotype: Possible read error: a much larger clone is one base away. This chain connects TRBV3-1 to TRBJ2-3, with TRBD1 identical over 7 bases. The trim removed 7 bases at V and 5 bases at J, leaving 9 bases unmatched. This CDR3 spans 14 amino acids. In germline, CDR1 is LGHDT, CDR2 YNNKEL (reference sequence). CDR3 bases: TGTGCCAGCAACCAGGGGGTGGCCGAAGATACGCAGTATTTT. Residues: CASNQGVAEDTQYF.

This clonotype came up many times. This chain joins TRBV6-5 and TRBJ1-1; D call uncertain. Germline CDR1 and CDR2: MNHEY and SVGAGI. The germline V and J ends were trimmed by 4 bases and 1 base, with 10 bases remaining between them. The length of the CDR3 is 14 residues. This CDR3 reads CASSSIRGNTEAFF. Here the CDR3 DNA reads TGTGCCAGCAGTTCCATTCGGGGGAACACTGAAGCTTTCTTT.

This clonotype showed up many times. This chain links TRBV7-6 with TRBJ1-6; no clear D gene. The V gene's germline CDR1 is SGHVS and CDR2 FNYEAQ. The CDR3 has 16 residues. Trimming took 0 bases from V and 6 from J, leaving 12 bases between them. CDR3 DNA: TGTGCCAGCAGCTTAGCCCTCGGGAGTCTTAATTCACCCCTCCACTTT. It yields the protein CASSLALGSLNSPLHF.

This clonotype showed up many times. The chain employs TRBV3-1 and TRBJ1-2; tentatively, D is TRBD1 (5 bases). This CDR3 comprises 16 residues. V dropped 4 bases and J dropped 0 bases, with 15 bases sitting between them. Germline V gives CDR1 LGHDT, CDR2 YNNKEL (reference sequence). CDR3 DNA: TGTGCCAGCAGCCGAGGGGACCTCGGGACTAACTATGGCTACACCTTC. Its translation: CASSRGDLGTNYGYTF.

This clonotype was detected a few times. The V gene is TRBV20-1, the J gene TRBJ2-5, with D hard to call. Trimming shortened V by 7 bases and J by 1 base, and 7 bases separated the two germline ends. CDR1 and CDR2 (germline): DFQATT, SNEGSKA (reference sequence). The CDR3 runs to 11 residues. CDR3 sequence reads: CSVSFQETQYF. Here the CDR3 DNA reads TGCAGTGTCTCGTTCCAAGAGACCCAGTACTTC.

This clonotype was seen at least ten times. The V and J genes are TRBV6-1 and TRBJ2-5; 10 bases are shared with TRBD1. The CDR3 consists of 14 residues. Trimming took 4 bases from V and 7 from J; bases not matched to a gene: 6. Germline CDR1 MNHNS, CDR2 SASEGT. CDR3: CASSGGQGYATQYF. DNA of the CDR3: TGTGCCAGCAGTGGGGGACAGGGGTATGCGACCCAGTACTTC.

Many counts were recorded for this clonotype. The rearrangement joins TRBV5-1 to TRBJ1-2; tentatively, D is TRBD1 (5 bases). Trimming removed 4 bases from V and 0 bases from J, with 10 bases in between. Looked up from germline, CDR1 is SGHRS and CDR2 is YFSETQ. The CDR3 consists of 14 residues. CDR3 DNA: TGCGCCAGCAGCATAGGGGTAACTAACTATGGCTACACCTTC. Translated: CASSIGVTNYGYTF.

This clonotype was seen at least ten times. V gene TRBV13 combines with J gene TRBJ2-1; D not resolved. The germline V and J ends were trimmed by 1 base and 7 bases, with 11 bases remaining between them. The germline V gene has CDR1 PRHDT and CDR2 FYEKMQ (reference sequence). The CDR3 runs 14 residues. CDR3 in amino acids: CASSLATGQNEQFF. For the CDR3, the DNA is TGTGCCAGCAGCTTAGCAACTGGGCAAAATGAGCAGTTCTTC.

This clonotype was seen ten or more times. The genes are TRBV20-1 and TRBJ2-3, with 9 positions matching TRBD1. The CDR3 totals 14 residues. Trimming removed 5 bases from V and 5 bases from J; junction bases left unmatched: 8. CDR1 is DFQATT, CDR2 SNEGSKA, per germline (reference sequence). DNA of the CDR3: TGCAGTGCTTTTCTTGGACAGGGGATAGATACGCAGTATTTT. Protein product: CSAFLGQGIDTQYF.

In this sample, this clonotype turned up many times. V gene TRBV7-2 combines with J gene TRBJ2-3, with 7 bases matching TRBD2. After removal of 2 bases from V and 8 bases from J, the junction contained 10 bases not matched to a gene. Germline V gene lookup returns CDR1 SGHTA and CDR2 FQGNSA. This CDR3 comprises 15 residues. CDR3 DNA sequence: TGTGCCAGCAGCTTATCTCTGGCAGCGGGATCTACGCAGTATTTT. It translates to CASSLSLAAGSTQYF.

This clonotype was counted many times. This sequence joins TRBV11-3 and TRBJ2-5; D gene unclear. V was trimmed by 2 bases and J by 1 base, leaving 5 bases between them. This CDR3 contains 13 residues. Looked up from germline, CDR1 is SGHNT and CDR2 is YENEEA. The CDR3 region is CASSLSPQETQYF. Written as DNA, the CDR3 is TGTGCCAGCAGCTTATCTCCCCAAGAGACCCAGTACTTC.

This clonotype was counted at least ten times. Here the CDR3 reads CSARDTSRGSYNEQFF. CDR3 nucleotide sequence: TGCAGTGCTAGAGATACATCCAGGGGCTCCTACAATGAGCAGTTCTTC. The chain has TRBV20-1 and TRBJ2-1; the D gene is possibly TRBD1 (6 bases). V lost 0 bases, J lost 0 bases, and 12 bases lay in between. Germline V gene sequence: CDR1 DFQATT, CDR2 SNEGSKA (reference sequence). There are 16 residues in the CDR3.

This clonotype showed up many times. This sequence joins TRBV5-1 and TRBJ1-2; D not resolved. The CDR3 is 13 residues long. The V and J ends lost 5 bases and 9 bases respectively, with 17 bases between them. Germline V CDR1 and CDR2: SGHRS, YFSETQ. The CDR3 nucleotides read TGCGCCAGCAGTCCGACACCTGGGGAGCGCTACACCTTC. It codes for CASSPTPGERYTF.

This clonotype was counted at least ten times. The V and J genes are TRBV5-1 and TRBJ2-7, with 9 nucleotides matching TRBD1. The CDR3 totals 15 residues. Trimming at V came to 4 bases and at J to 3 bases, leaving 8 bases not matched to a gene. CDR1 is SGHRS, CDR2 YFSETQ, per germline. The CDR3 region has the DNA TGCGCCAGCAGCCGTGGGACAGGGACCGTCTACGAGCAGTACTTC. Translation: CASSRGTGTVYEQYF.